This T cell receptor beta chain emerged from a study of T-cell reconstitution after alpha-beta-depleted transplantation in children. Library preparation (for TCRbeta) was performed with unique molecular identifiers. TCRdb independently ran MiXCR on the PCR reads; one entry per CDR3 protein. Of some 120,000 distinct CDR3 sequences listed, about 21% are singletons. The germline CDR1 and CDR2 sequences are SGHTA and FQGNSA. The CDR3 covers 12 residues. Trimming took 5 bases from V and 6 from J, leaving 10 bases between them. This clonotype has a count of ten or more. The receptor comes from a male patient under 10 years old who had a stem cell transplant for chronic granulomatous disease, so the T cells may come from the graft donor. Sequenced here: PBMCs, mostly from graft donor cells, sampled 180 days after TCRalphabeta/CD19-depleted stem cell transplant. V usage is TRBV7-2 and J usage is TRBJ1-2; weak D call: TRBD1 (5 bases). Here the CDR3 reads CASSHGGDGYTF. The CDR3 DNA follows: TGTGCCAGCAGCCACGGGGGGGATGGCTACACCTTC.